This T cell receptor beta chain derives from a study of breast tumors, draining lymph nodes, adjacent tissues. TCRdb redid the calling of the multiplex PCR reads with MiXCR, one entry per CDR3 protein. The repertoire consists of fewer than 300,000 distinct CDR3 sequences, with 32% occurring once and the leading ten covering approximately 1.5%. Axillary draining lymph nodes of breast cancer patients supplied the node samples. The sample holds many counts of this clonotype. As yet, its antigen is unknown. Looked up from germline, CDR1 is MGHRA and CDR2 is YSYEKL. Deletions cut 1 base from V and 4 bases from J, with 13 bases between. The CDR3 spans 15 residues. Study-wide results and limits: Tumor repertoires ranked between lymph nodes and nontumor tissue in diversity, with V and J gene preferences.

The source of this sequence is a female donor with breast cancer. Some clones in this sample may be carry-over from other donors' samples. Sequenced input: axillary lymph node tissue. The chain has TRBV4-1 and TRBJ1-2; D uncertain. CDR3 sequence (DNA): TGCGCCAGCAGCCAAGGTCCCGGGGTGGGCTATGGCTACACCTTC. It specifies CASSQGPGVGYGYTF.